This T cell receptor beta chain was obtained from a study of breast tumors, draining lymph nodes, adjacent tissues. Axillary draining lymph nodes of breast cancer patients supplied the node samples. General study results and limits: Tumors had less TCR diversity than lymph nodes, more than nontumor tissue. Data fit most tumor T cells coming from lymph node, expanding in tumor. Compared with basal-like, luminal-like tumors shared significantly more repertoire with nontumor tissue.

This clonotype turned up a few times. Its antigen remains unknown. This may be a read error, as it is one base from a much larger clone. The CDR3 totals 14 residues. The V gene's germline CDR1 is SGDLS and CDR2 YYNGEE. In TCRdb, the multiplex PCR reads were re-called with MiXCR into one record per CDR3 protein. The sample holds around 300,000 distinct CDR3 sequences, more than 30% seen once. The TCR originated in a female donor with breast cancer. Some clones in this sample may be carry-over from other donors' samples. The sample was axillary lymph node tissue. The chain carries TRBV9 and TRBJ2-1; D could derive from TRBD1 or TRBD2 (5 bases each). The CDR3 reads CASSGLGDLTEQSF. The CDR3 DNA follows: TGTGCCAGCAGCGGCCTCGGGGACCTCACTGAGCAGTCCTTC.